These 14 T cell receptor beta chains were all obtained from the same sample, sequenced in a study of T cell responses to AZD1222 COVID-19 vaccine. Only in-frame clones appear in the TCRdb table, and some are missing; sequencing was by immunoSEQ multiplex PCR. This table holds 100,000 to 120,000 clones, under 95% found once. Here the sequenced sample was peripheral blood, taken on day 0 of AZD1222 vaccination. Receptors originate from an adult in good health.

This chain connects TRBV10-3 to TRBJ1-2; D ambiguous. V lost 2 bases to trimming and J lost 2 bases, with 3 bases between them. Germline V gives CDR1 ENHRY, CDR2 SYGVKD. This CDR3 is built from 12 residues. CDR3 sequence (DNA): TGTGCCATCAGTGAGGAAAACTATGGCTACACCTTC. This translates into CAISEENYGYTF.

The genes are TRBV28 and TRBJ1-1, with 10 bases that match TRBD1. CDR1 is MDHEN, CDR2 SYDVKM, per germline. Germline trimming cut 9 bases from V and 1 base from J; bases unmatched to any gene: 8. The CDR3 length is 15 residues. Here the CDR3 DNA reads TGTGCCAGTGTAGGGACAGGGGCTCAGAACACTGAAGCTTTCTTT. Translated, it gives CASVGTGAQNTEAFF. The entire variable domain, with the rest obtained from reference TRBV28 and TRBJ1-1, is as follows: DVKVTQSSRYLVKRTGEKVFLECVQDMDHENMFWYRQDPGLGLRLIYFSYDVKMKEKGDIPEGYSVSREKKERFSLILESASTNQTSMYLCASVGTGAQNTEAFFGQGTRLTVV.

This clone is a singleton in its sample. The chain uses TRBV27 and TRBJ1-1, with D perhaps TRBD1 (5 bases). The V and J ends lost 7 bases and 0 bases respectively, with 12 bases between them. This CDR3 is 14 amino acids long. Germline V CDR1 and CDR2: MNHEY, SMNVEV (reference sequence). The CDR3 DNA reads as TGTGCCAGCAAGGGGACGGGCATGAACACTGAAGCTTTCTTT. This codes for CASKGTGMNTEAFF.

The gene calls are TRBV6-5 and TRBJ1-1, with TRBD1 as a possible D gene (6 bases). Trimming left V 7 bases short and J 4 bases short, with 10 bases between. Germline V gene lookup returns CDR1 MNHEY and CDR2 SVGAGI. The CDR3 is made up of 12 amino acids. The CDR3 DNA reads as TGTGCCAGCAAACAGGGTCCCACTGAAGCTTTCTTT. Translating gives CASKQGPTEAFF.

This clone was picked up one time. The V gene is TRBV28, the J gene TRBJ1-3; D ambiguous. The CDR3 sequence is 14 residues long. With 6 bases removed from V and 0 bases from J, the gap between germline ends came to 9 bases. Germline CDR1 reads MDHEN; CDR2 reads SYDVKM. In DNA, the CDR3 is TGTGCCAGCAGCCCCGCGGACTCTGGAAACACCATATATTTT. It is translated as CASSPADSGNTIYF.

This clone was seen only once. This chain connects TRBV7-6 to TRBJ1-2; D gene unclear. The CDR3 is 15 residues long. V lost 1 base and J lost 1, with 10 bases in between. Germline V gene lookup returns CDR1 SGHVS and CDR2 FNYEAQ. CDR3: CASSLGQLINYGYTF. The CDR3 nucleotides read TGTGCCAGCAGCTTAGGGCAGCTTATTAACTATGGCTACACCTTC.

This chain connects TRBV5-1 to TRBJ1-2, with unresolved D. Per the germline V gene, CDR1 is SGHRS and CDR2 is YFSETQ. The V gene lost 4 bases and the J gene lost 5 bases, with 12 bases spanning the gap. The CDR3 contains 13 residues. CDR3 sequence (DNA): TGCGCCAGCAGCGTCGGGAAACAGTATGGCTACACCTTC. Translation: CASSVGKQYGYTF. The variable domain in full, with the rest retrieved from reference TRBV5-1 and TRBJ1-2, is KAGVTQTPRYLIKTRGQQVTLSCSPISGHRSVSWYQQTPGQGLQFLFEYFSETQRNKGNFPGRFSGRQFSNSRSEMNVSTLELGDSALYLCASSVGKQYGYTFGSGTRLTVV.

V is TRBV28 and J is TRBJ2-1, with TRBD1 matching 9 bases. J lost 7 bases, V lost 5 bases, and 6 bases had no gene match. The CDR3 extends over 14 amino acids. Germline loops: CDR1 MDHEN, CDR2 SYDVKM. CDR3 amino acids: CASSAPDRGNEQFF. In DNA, the CDR3 is TGTGCCAGCAGTGCCCCGGACAGGGGAAATGAGCAGTTCTTC.

The rearrangement uses TRBV5-1 and TRBJ1-1; TRBD1 aligns across 7 bases. Germline CDR1 is SGHRS and CDR2 is YFSETQ. This CDR3 region has 15 residues. V trimming: 4 bases; J trimming: 2 bases; junction bases outside the gene matches: 8. CDR3 protein: CASSAETGINTEAFF. The CDR3 DNA reads TGCGCCAGCAGCGCAGAGACAGGGATTAACACTGAAGCTTTCTTT.

This clone is medium-sized in the sample. The chain uses TRBV6-4 and TRBJ2-2, with D uncertain. The CDR3 extends over 13 amino acids. Germline CDR1 reads MRHNA; CDR2 reads SNTAGT. Trimming removed 2 bases from V and 4 bases from J, with 5 bases in between. CDR3 region: CASSDRATGELFF. Here the CDR3 DNA reads TGTGCCAGCAGTGACAGGGCCACCGGGGAGCTGTTTTTT.

The gene calls are TRBV6-1 and TRBJ1-3; 7 nucleotides align to TRBD1. The V gene end was trimmed by 0 bases and the J gene end by 8 bases; junction bases not matched to a gene: 7. Germline V gene lookup returns CDR1 MNHNS and CDR2 SASEGT. The CDR3 consists of 15 residues. The CDR3 region is CASSEAERGRDTIYF. The CDR3 DNA is TGTGCCAGCAGTGAAGCGGAAAGGGGGCGAGACACCATATATTTT.

The genes are TRBV5-1 and TRBJ1-1, with D tentatively TRBD1 (5 bases). The CDR3 contains 16 residues. Germline-derived CDR1 and CDR2 are SGHRS and YFSETQ. V was pared by 3 bases and J by 1 base, with 16 bases between. The CDR3: CASSSGTLGRNTEAFF. The CDR3 nucleotides read TGCGCCAGCAGCTCGGGGACTCTGGGGCGGAACACTGAAGCTTTCTTT.

The rearrangement links TRBV7-2 to TRBJ1-2; D is unclear. The length of the CDR3 is 15 residues. CDR1 and CDR2 (germline): SGHTA, FQGNSA. V dropped 5 bases and J dropped 3 bases, with 16 bases sitting between them. CDR3 nucleotide sequence: TGTGCCAGCAGCCAAGACGGACGGGCTTACTATGGCTACACCTTC. It is translated as CASSQDGRAYYGYTF.

This chain connects TRBV30 to TRBJ1-2; D might be TRBD1 (5 bases). Looked up from germline, CDR1 is GTSNPN and CDR2 is SVGIG (reference sequence). The V gene lost 0 bases and the J gene lost 3 bases, with 8 bases spanning the gap. The CDR3 is made up of 13 amino acids. The CDR3 loop is CAWSVGAYYGYTF. Here the CDR3 DNA reads TGTGCCTGGAGTGTAGGGGCCTACTATGGCTACACCTTC.